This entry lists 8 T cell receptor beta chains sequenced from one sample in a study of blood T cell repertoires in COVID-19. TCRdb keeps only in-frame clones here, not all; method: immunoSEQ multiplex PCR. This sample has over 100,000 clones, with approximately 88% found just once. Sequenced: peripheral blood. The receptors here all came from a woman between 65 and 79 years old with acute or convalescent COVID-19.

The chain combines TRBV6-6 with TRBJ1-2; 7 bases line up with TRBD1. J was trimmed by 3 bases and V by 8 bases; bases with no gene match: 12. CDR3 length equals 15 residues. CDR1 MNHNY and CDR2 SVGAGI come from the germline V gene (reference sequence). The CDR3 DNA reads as TGTGCCAGCTTAACCGAGGGGGCTTGGGACTATGGCTACACCTTC. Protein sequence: CASLTEGAWDYGYTF.

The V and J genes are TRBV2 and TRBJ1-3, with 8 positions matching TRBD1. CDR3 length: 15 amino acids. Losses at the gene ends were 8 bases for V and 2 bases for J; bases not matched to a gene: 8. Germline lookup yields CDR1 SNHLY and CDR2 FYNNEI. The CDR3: CASSLQGVAGNTIYF. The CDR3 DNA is TGTGCCAGCTCCTTACAGGGGGTCGCTGGAAACACCATATATTTT.

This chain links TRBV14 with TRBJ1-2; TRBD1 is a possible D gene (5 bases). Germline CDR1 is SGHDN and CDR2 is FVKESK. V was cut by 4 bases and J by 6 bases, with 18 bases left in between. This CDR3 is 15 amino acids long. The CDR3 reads CASSPQVGGRDGYTF. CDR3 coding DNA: TGTGCCAGCAGCCCCCAAGTGGGGGGTCGTGATGGCTACACCTTC.

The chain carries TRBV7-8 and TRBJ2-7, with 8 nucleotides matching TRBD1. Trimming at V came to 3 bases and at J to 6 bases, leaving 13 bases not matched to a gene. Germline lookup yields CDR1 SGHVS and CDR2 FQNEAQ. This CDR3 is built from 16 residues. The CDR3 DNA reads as TGTGCCAGCAGCTTCCAATTCGGACAGGGAAAAAGCGAGCAGTACTTC. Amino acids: CASSFQFGQGKSEQYF.

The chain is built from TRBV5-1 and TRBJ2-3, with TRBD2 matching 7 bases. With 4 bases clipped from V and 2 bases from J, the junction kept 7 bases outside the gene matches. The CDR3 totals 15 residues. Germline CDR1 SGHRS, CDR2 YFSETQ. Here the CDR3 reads CASSREAGPTDTQYF. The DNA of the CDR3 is TGCGCCAGCAGCCGGGAAGCGGGGCCCACAGATACGCAGTATTTT.

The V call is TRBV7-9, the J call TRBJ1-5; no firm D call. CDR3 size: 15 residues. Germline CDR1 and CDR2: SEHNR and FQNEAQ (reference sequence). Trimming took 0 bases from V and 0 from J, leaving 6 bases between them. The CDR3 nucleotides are TGTGCCAGCAGCTTAGCCGGTGATAGCAATCAGCCCCAGCATTTT. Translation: CASSLAGDSNQPQHF.

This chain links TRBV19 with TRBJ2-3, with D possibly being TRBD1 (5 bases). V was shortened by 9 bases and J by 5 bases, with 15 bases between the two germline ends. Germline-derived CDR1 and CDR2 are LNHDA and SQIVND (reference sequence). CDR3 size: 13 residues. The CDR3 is CASSQGGQDTQYF. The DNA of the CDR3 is TGTGCCAGCAGCCAGGGTGGCCAAGATACGCAGTATTTT.

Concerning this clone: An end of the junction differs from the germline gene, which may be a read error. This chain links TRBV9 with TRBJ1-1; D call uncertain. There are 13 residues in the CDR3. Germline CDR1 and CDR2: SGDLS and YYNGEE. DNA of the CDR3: TGTGTCAGCAGCGTAGACCCAGGTCGGGAAGCTTTCTTT. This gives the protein CVSSVDPGREAFF.